The following is a T cell receptor (beta chain) sequence with its context. Its antigen is not identified. This sample is part of a study of Siglec-9 on CD8 T cells in melanoma. The study's findings and limits: An effector memory CD8+ subset marked by Siglec-9 reportedly appeared to gather in melanoma.

Using immunoSEQ multiplex PCR, the repertoire was profiled, and TCRdb retains in-frame clones only, with some absent. Among roughly 30,000 clones listed, around three quarters were seen once. The V end was cut by 5 bases, the J end by 5 bases, with 12 bases between. CDR3 size: 13 residues. Germline CDR1 SEHNR, CDR2 FQNEAQ (reference sequence). The chain employs TRBV7-9 and TRBJ1-1; TRBD1 might be the D (5 bases). The TCR originated in a human donor in good health. Material: Siglec-9- CD8+ T cells sorted from blood. DNA for the CDR3: TGTGCCAGCAGCGGGCAGGGTCTTACTGAAGCTTTCTTT. This gives the protein CASSGQGLTEAFF.